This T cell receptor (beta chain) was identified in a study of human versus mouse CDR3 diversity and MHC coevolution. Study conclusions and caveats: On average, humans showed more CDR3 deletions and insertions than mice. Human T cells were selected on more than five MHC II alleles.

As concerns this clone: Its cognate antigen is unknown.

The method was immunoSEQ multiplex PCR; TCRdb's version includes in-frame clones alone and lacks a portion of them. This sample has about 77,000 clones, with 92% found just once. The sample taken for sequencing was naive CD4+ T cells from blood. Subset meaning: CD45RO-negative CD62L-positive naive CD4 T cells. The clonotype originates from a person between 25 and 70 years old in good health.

The CDR3 DNA reads TGCGCCAGCAGCCAAGGGGGACAGGGGAACTATGGCTACACCTTC. Amino acid sequence: CASSQGGQGNYGYTF. This rearrangement joins TRBV4-1 to TRBJ1-2; 10 bases are shared with TRBD1. Trimming removed 1 base from V and 2 bases from J; junction bases left unmatched: 1. The CDR3 sequence is 15 residues long. Looked up from germline, CDR1 is MGHRA and CDR2 is YSYEKL.